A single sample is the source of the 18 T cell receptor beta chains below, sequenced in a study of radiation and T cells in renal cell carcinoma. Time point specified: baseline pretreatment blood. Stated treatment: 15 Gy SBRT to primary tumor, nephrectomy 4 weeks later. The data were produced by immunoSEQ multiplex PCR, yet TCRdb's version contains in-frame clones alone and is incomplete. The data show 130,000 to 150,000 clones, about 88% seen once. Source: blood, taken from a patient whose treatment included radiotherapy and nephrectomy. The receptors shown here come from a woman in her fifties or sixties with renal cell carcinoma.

This CDR3 is CARGQNEDTQYF. The CDR3 region has the DNA TGTGCCAGGGGACAGAACGAAGATACGCAGTATTTT. The chain links TRBV2 to TRBJ2-3, with 7 bases matching TRBD1. V dropped 9 bases and J dropped 5; count of bases not matched to a gene: 5. The germline gives CDR1 SNHLY, CDR2 FYNNEI. This CDR3 contains 12 residues.

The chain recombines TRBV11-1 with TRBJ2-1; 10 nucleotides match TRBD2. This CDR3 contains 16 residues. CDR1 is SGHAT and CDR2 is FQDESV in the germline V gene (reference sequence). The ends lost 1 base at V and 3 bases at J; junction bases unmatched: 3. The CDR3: CASSLGGLANYNEQFF. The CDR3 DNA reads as TGTGCCAGCAGCTTAGGGGGACTAGCGAACTACAATGAGCAGTTCTTC.

The CDR3 loop is CSARTLLYEQYF. CDR3 in DNA: TGCAGCGCTAGGACCCTGTTATACGAGCAGTACTTC. This chain connects TRBV29-1 to TRBJ2-5; D remains ambiguous. The J call is in doubt because the DNA end fits TRBJ2-7 better. In germline, CDR1 is SQVTM, CDR2 ANQGSEA. The CDR3 is made up of 12 amino acids.

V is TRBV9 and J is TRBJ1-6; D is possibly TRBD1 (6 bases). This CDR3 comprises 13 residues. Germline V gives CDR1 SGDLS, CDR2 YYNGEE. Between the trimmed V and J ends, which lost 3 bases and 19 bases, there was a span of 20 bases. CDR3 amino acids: CASSAGGAPPIHF. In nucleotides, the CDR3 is TGTGCCAGCAGCGCGGGGGGGGCCCCACCCATTCACTTT.

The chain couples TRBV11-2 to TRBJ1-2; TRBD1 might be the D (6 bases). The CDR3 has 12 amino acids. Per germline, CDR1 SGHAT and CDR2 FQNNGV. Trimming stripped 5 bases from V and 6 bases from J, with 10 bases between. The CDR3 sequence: CASSREGDGYTF. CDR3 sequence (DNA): TGTGCCAGCAGCCGTGAGGGGGATGGCTACACCTTC.

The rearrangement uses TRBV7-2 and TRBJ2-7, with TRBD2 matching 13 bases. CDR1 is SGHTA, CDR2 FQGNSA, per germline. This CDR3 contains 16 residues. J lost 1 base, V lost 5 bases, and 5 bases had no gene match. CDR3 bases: TGTGCCAGCAGCAAAAAACTAGCGGGGGGGTCCTACGAGCAGTACTTC. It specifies CASSKKLAGGSYEQYF.

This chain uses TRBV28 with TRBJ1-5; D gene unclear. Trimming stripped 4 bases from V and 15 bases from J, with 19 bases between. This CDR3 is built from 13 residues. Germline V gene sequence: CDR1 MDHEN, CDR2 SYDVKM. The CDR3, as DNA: TGTGCCAGCAGTTCGTTCCCTTACCCCCGGGGGCATTTT. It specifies CASSSFPYPRGHF.

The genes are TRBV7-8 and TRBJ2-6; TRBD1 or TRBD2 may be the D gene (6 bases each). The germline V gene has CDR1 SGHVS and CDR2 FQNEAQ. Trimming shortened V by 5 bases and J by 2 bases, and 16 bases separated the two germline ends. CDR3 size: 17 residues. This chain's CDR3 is CASSQARRGPGANVLTF. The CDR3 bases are TGTGCCAGCAGCCAAGCGCGTCGGGGGCCTGGGGCCAACGTCCTGACTTTC. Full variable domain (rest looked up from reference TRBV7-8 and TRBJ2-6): GAGVSQSPRYKVAKRGQDVALRCDPISGHVSLFWYQQALGQGPEFLTYFQNEAQLDKSGLPSDRFFAERPEGSVSTLKIQRTQQEDSAVYLCASSQARRGPGANVLTFGAGSRLTVL.

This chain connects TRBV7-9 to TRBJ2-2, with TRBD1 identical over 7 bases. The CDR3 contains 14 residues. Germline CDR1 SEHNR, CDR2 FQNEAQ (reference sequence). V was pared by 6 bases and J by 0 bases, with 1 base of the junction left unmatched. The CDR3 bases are TGTGCCAGCAGGACAGGGTCGAACACCGGGGAGCTGTTTTTT. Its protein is CASRTGSNTGELFF.

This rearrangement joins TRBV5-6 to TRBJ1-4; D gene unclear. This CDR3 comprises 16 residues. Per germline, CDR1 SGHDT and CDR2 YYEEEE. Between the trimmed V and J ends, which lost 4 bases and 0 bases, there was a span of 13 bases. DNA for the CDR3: TGTGCCAGCAGCGGACGGACCTTTGCAACTAATGAAAAACTGTTTTTT. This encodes CASSGRTFATNEKLFF.

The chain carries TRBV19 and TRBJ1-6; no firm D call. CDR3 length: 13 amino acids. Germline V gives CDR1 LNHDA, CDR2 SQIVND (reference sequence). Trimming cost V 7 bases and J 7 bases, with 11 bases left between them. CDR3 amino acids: CASMGRKNSPLHF. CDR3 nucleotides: TGTGCCAGTATGGGGAGGAAAAATTCACCCCTCCACTTT.

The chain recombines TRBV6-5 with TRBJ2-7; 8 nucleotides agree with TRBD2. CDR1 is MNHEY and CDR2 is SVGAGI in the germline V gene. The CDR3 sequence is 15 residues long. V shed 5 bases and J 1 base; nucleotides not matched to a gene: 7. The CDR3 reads CASSLRGGVSYEQYF. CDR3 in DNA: TGTGCCAGCAGTCTTCGGGGGGGTGTTTCCTACGAGCAGTACTTC.

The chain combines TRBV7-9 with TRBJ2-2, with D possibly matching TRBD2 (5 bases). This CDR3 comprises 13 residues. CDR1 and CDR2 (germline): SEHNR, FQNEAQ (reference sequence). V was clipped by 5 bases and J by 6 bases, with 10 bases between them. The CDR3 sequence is CASSPLVPGELFF. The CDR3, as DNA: TGTGCCAGCAGCCCACTAGTCCCCGGGGAGCTGTTTTTT.

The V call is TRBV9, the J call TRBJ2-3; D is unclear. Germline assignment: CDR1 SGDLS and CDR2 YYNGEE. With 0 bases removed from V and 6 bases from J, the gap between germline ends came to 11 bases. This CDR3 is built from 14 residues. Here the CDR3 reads CASSVEGFGDTQYF. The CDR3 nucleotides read TGTGCCAGCAGCGTAGAAGGGTTTGGGGATACGCAGTATTTT.

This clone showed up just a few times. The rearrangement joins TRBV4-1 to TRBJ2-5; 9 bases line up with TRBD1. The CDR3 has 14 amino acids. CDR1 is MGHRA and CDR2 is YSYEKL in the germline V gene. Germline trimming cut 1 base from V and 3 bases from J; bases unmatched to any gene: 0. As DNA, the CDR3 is TGCGCCAGCAGCCAAGGACAGGGGGAAGAGACCCAGTACTTC. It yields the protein CASSQGQGEETQYF.

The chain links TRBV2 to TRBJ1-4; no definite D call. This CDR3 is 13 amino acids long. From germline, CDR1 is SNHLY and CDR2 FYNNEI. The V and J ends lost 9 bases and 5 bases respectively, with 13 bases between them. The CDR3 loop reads CASSIGLNEKLFF. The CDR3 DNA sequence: TGTGCCAGTAGTATAGGCTTAAATGAAAAACTGTTTTTT.

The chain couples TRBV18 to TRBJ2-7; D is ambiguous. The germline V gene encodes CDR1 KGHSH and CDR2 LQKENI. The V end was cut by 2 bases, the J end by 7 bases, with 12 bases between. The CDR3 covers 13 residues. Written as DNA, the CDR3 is TGTGCCAGCTCACCAATAGAAGTCGGTGAGCAGTACTTC. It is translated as CASSPIEVGEQYF.

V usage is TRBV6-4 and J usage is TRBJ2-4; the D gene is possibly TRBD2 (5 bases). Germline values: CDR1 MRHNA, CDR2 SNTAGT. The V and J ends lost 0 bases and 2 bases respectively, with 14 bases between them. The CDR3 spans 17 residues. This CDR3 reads CASSDSGSAMPKNIQYF. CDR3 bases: TGTGCCAGCAGTGACTCAGGGAGTGCTATGCCCAAAAACATTCAGTACTTC.